This T cell receptor beta chain originates from a study of control samples from healthy donors and cancer patients. The CDR3 runs to 12 residues. V shed 3 bases and J shed 6 bases, with 7 bases lying between them. Looked up from germline, CDR1 is SGDLS and CDR2 is YYNGEE. This clone has only one observation. The data were produced by immunoSEQ multiplex PCR, yet TCRdb's version contains in-frame clones alone and is incomplete. The sample consists of about 79,000 clones, 80% to 95% of them appearing once. Sample: PBMCs. V and J are TRBV9 and TRBJ1-5; unclear D gene. This TCR was recovered from a woman aged 40 to 50 with lung cancer. DNA of the CDR3: TGTGCCAGCAGCGACGGAAGTCAGCCCCAGCATTTT. Its translation: CASSDGSQPQHF.